This TCR beta chain is drawn from a study of human T cells and chemical hapten exposure. Whole-study context: For sensitization, 2% DPC was applied to a 2 cm by 2 cm patch of upper inner arm skin. Slight volume differences across pooled libraries mainly accounted for varying per-sample TCR yields.

Time point given: patch test 1, 2 weeks after DPC sensitization. Regarding treatment: therapeutic diphenylcyclopropenone sensitization with weekly scalp DPC. The study extracted total RNA from unfractionated whole blood. V was pared by 1 base and J by 4 bases, with 2 bases between. CDR1 is SGHDT and CDR2 is YYEEEE in the germline V gene. There are 11 residues in the CDR3. At least ten counts were recorded for this clonotype. Unique molecular identifiers were linked by the library to individual cDNA molecules. TCRdb reprocessed the RACE reads with MiXCR, giving one entry per CDR3 protein. The sample comprises about 120,000 distinct CDR3 sequences, roughly an eighth of which are singletons, and 0.92% rests with the top ten.

The sequence came from a man younger than 35 with alopecia areata. Some clones in this sample may be carry-over from other donors' samples. The material sequenced was whole blood, taken in connection with sensitization to the hapten diphenylcyclopropenone (DPC). The chain uses TRBV5-6 and TRBJ2-5; no clear D. CDR3 DNA: TGTGCCAGCAGCTTGAGAGAGACCCAGTACTTC. Its protein is CASSLRETQYF.